This TCR beta chain was retrieved from a study of blood T cell repertoires in COVID-19. Study-wide background: Samples taken during acute and convalescent COVID-19 were collected in the United States, Italy and Spain. Sources were T cells, B-cell-depleted T cells, or PBMCs; the material itself was cDNA or gDNA.

Comment on this clone: One junction end does not reproduce the germline sequence, and a read error may be involved.

Per the study methods: For nucleated cells, counts were estimated from reference gene primer amplification. TCRdb keeps only in-frame clones here, not all; method: immunoSEQ multiplex PCR. From that table come the V and J calls and clone size; the DNA was used to work out D and trimming. The sample comprises a few hundred thousand clones, 70% to 90% of which are singletons, and about 2.9% rests with the top ten. Seattle's enrolled individuals joined amid active infection and were then monitored longitudinally. The germline gives CDR1 KGHDR, CDR2 SFDVKD. This CDR3 has 17 amino acids. V gene TRBV24-1 combines with J gene TRBJ2-1; 8 nucleotides match TRBD1. The receptor comes from a woman in her 30s with COVID-19, enrolled during active disease. The specimen sequenced was peripheral blood. The CDR3 DNA follows: TGTGCCACCAGTGACCCGGACAGGGCTGGGCCCTACAATGTGCAGTTCTTC. The encoded protein is CATSDPDRAGPYNVQFF.